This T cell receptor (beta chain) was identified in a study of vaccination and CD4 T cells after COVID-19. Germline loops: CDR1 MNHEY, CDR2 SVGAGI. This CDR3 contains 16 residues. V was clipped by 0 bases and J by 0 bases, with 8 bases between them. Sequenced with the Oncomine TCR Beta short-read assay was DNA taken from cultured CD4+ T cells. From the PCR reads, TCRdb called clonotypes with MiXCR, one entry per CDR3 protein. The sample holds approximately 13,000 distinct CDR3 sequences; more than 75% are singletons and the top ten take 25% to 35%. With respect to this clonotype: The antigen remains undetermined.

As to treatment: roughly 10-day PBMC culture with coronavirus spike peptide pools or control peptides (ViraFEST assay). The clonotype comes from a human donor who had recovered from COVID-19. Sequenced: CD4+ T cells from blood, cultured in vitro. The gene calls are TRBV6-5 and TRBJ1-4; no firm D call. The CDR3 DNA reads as TGTGCCAGCAGTTACTCTCGTGGATCAACTAATGAAAAACTGTTTTTT. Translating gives CASSYSRGSTNEKLFF.